The 9 T cell receptor beta chains given below trace back to one sample, sequenced in a study of early stage breast cancer tumors. Only in-frame clones appear in the TCRdb table, and some are missing; sequencing was by immunoSEQ multiplex PCR. The sample lists around 30,000 clones; approximately 75% were seen once. Specimen: blood. These receptor sequences come from a person aged 50 to 59 with breast cancer.

The chain links TRBV25-1 to TRBJ1-4; no clear D gene. Germline V CDR1 and CDR2: MGHDK, SYGVNS. V shed 2 bases and J shed 6 bases, with 10 bases lying between them. The CDR3 sequence is 14 residues long. DNA of the CDR3: TGTGCCAGCAGTGAAAAAGTCCGGGATGAAAAACTGTTTTTT. Amino acids: CASSEKVRDEKLFF.

CDR3 bases: TGTGCCAGCAGTCCCCGGAGAGGGGGCACTGAAGCTTTCTTT. Protein: CASSPRRGGTEAFF. J is TRBJ1-1 and V is TRBV27, with TRBD1 as a possible D gene (6 bases). The CDR3 is 14 amino acids. V lost 5 bases, J lost 4 bases, and 14 bases lay in between. Germline CDR1 reads MNHEY; CDR2 reads SMNVEV (reference sequence).

The V gene is TRBV7-2, the J gene TRBJ2-1, with TRBD1 matching 9 bases. Unmatched junction bases numbered 5, after V lost 4 bases and J lost 4 bases. CDR1 and CDR2 (germline): SGHTA, FQGNSA. The CDR3 has 15 residues. CDR3 region: CASSSDRGGYNEQFF. CDR3 nucleotides: TGTGCCAGCAGCTCTGACAGGGGGGGATACAATGAGCAGTTCTTC.

The genes are TRBV15 and TRBJ2-5; the D call may be TRBD1 or TRBD2 (5 bases each). Trimming took 1 base from V and 3 from J, leaving 6 bases between them. The CDR3 spans 13 residues. Per germline, CDR1 LNHNV and CDR2 YYDKDF (reference sequence). The CDR3 region is CATSRVGEETQYF. CDR3 in DNA: TGTGCCACCAGCAGAGTGGGGGAAGAGACCCAGTACTTC.

The rearrangement joins TRBV25-1 to TRBJ2-4; maybe TRBD1 (5 bases). The germline CDR1 and CDR2 sequences are MGHDK and SYGVNS. The germline V and J ends were trimmed by 1 base and 1 base, with 11 bases remaining between them. The CDR3 has 16 amino acids. The CDR3, as DNA: TGTGCCAGCAGTGAATCAGGGAACAGGGCCAAAAACATTCAGTACTTC. Protein: CASSESGNRAKNIQYF.

This clone was observed a handful of times. The V call is TRBV19, the J call TRBJ1-2; maybe TRBD1 (5 bases). The CDR3 contains 13 residues. V was pared by 4 bases and J by 8 bases, with 14 bases between. Germline CDR1 is LNHDA and CDR2 is SQIVND (reference sequence). CDR3 sequence (DNA): TGTGCCAGTAGTACCGGGACTCAAGTGGGCTACACCTTC. Translation: CASSTGTQVGYTF.

This clone was seen more than once but under ten times. This rearrangement joins TRBV7-3 to TRBJ2-7; 7 nucleotides match TRBD2. Germline lookup yields CDR1 SGHTA and CDR2 FQGTGA. CDR3 length: 13 residues. Germline trimming cut 5 bases from V and 6 bases from J; bases unmatched to any gene: 7. The CDR3 protein is CASSVGLVSEQYF. Written as DNA, the CDR3 is TGTGCCAGCAGCGTAGGACTAGTGTCCGAGCAGTACTTC. Full variable domain (missing parts from reference TRBV7-3 and TRBJ2-7): GAGVSQTPSNKVTEKGKYVELRCDPISGHTALYWYRQSLGQGPEFLIYFQGTGAADDSGLPNDRFFAVRPEGSVSTLKIQRTERGDSAVYLCASSVGLVSEQYFGPGTRLTVT.

The chain has TRBV5-4 and TRBJ2-1; D tentatively fits TRBD1 or TRBD2 (5 bases each). Germline-derived CDR1 and CDR2 are SGHNT and YYREEE (reference sequence). V was clipped by 1 base and J by 7 bases, with 6 bases between them. CDR3 size: 12 residues. For the CDR3, the DNA is TGTGCCAGCAGCTTGTGGGGGAATGAGCAGTTCTTC. It specifies CASSLWGNEQFF.

This rearrangement joins TRBV2 to TRBJ1-2; TRBD1 agrees at 9 bases. The ends lost 7 bases at V and 5 bases at J; junction bases unmatched: 2. The CDR3 contains 12 residues. Germline V gives CDR1 SNHLY, CDR2 FYNNEI. This CDR3 reads CASTTGGYGYTF. Written as DNA, the CDR3 is TGTGCCAGCACGACAGGGGGTTATGGCTACACCTTC.